Detailed here is one T cell receptor beta chain. The antigen remains unidentified. UMIs were added to TCR cDNA along with a universal primer site when it was made by 5'RACE template switching. TCRdb passed the 5' RACE reads through MiXCR, listing each CDR3 protein once. The data contain 400,000 or so distinct CDR3 sequences, around a tenth of them seen just once; the ten biggest clones take up 18%. This sample is part of a study of T cells after yellow fever vaccination. Study outcomes and limitations: A large majority of primary-vaccination clones showed up again after the booster (roughly 95% CD4, 88% CD8). Weaker in magnitude, the secondary response showed a faster peak on day 5 versus 15.

This CDR3 has 13 amino acids. Trimming took off 2 bases at V and 2 bases at J, with 7 bases between the two ends. Looked up from germline, CDR1 is SGHVS and CDR2 is FQNEAQ. The material sequenced was PBMCs, taken on the day of the first yellow fever vaccination. The genes are TRBV7-8 and TRBJ2-7, with unresolved D. The origin of this receptor is a man younger than 35 who received the YFV17D yellow fever vaccine. For the CDR3, the DNA is TGTGCCAGCAGCTTATTTCGTACCTACGAGCAGTACTTC. Protein product: CASSLFRTYEQYF.